What follows is one T cell receptor beta chain and its context. This record belongs to a study of blood T cell repertoires in COVID-19. The protocol was immunoSEQ multiplex PCR, while the TCRdb copy is restricted to in-frame clones and leaves out a portion. The sample carries about 98,000 clones, roughly 80% recorded once. This sequence was found in a man older than 75 with acute or convalescent COVID-19. The specimen was peripheral blood.

As DNA, the CDR3 is TGTGCCTGGAGTACAGGGGGAGGCTATGGCTACACCTTC. It yields the protein CAWSTGGGYGYTF. This chain uses TRBV30 with TRBJ1-2; 8 positions match TRBD1. The CDR3 is 13 amino acids. Losses at the gene ends were 2 bases for V and 4 bases for J; bases not matched to a gene: 3. Germline-derived CDR1 and CDR2 are GTSNPN and SVGIG (reference sequence). Full variable domain (missing parts from reference TRBV30 and TRBJ1-2): SQTIHQWPATLVQPVGSPLSLECTVEGTSNPNLYWYRQAAGRGLQLLFYSVGIGQISSEVPQNLSASRPQDRQFILSSKKLLLSDSGFYLCAWSTGGGYGYTFGSGTRLTVV.